This T cell receptor (beta chain) was identified in a study of T cells in Graves' hyperthyroidism and ophthalmopathy. Overall study findings and caveats: Before onset, by a median of about six months, the model predicted ophthalmopathy. Ophthalmopathy and stable hyperthyroidism were separated by a 13 V-J model.

Inclusion characteristics of ophthalmopathy patients comprised a Clinical Activity Score of at least 3, a NOSPECS grade of at least 4, and duration under 3 months. As concerns this clonotype: What it recognizes is unknown.

The CDR3 regions of TCR beta were amplified from RNA transcripts. HTBI primers were the set used in a first-round RT-PCR of the TCR CDR3. A single record per CDR3 protein comes from TCRdb applying MiXCR to the multiplex PCR reads. The table records about half a million distinct CDR3 sequences, 15% to 20% of them present only once. The CDR3 sequence is 12 residues long. The germline gives CDR1 ENHRY, CDR2 SYGVKD. Deletions cut 6 bases from V and 7 bases from J, with 12 bases between. The TCR comes from a man aged 35 to 55 with Graves' ophthalmopathy. The specimen sequenced was blood. The J gene is TRBJ2-5, the V gene TRBV10-3; no reliable D call. CDR3 region: CAISLDPWTQYF. CDR3 coding DNA: TGTGCCATCAGCCTAGACCCCTGGACCCAGTACTTC.